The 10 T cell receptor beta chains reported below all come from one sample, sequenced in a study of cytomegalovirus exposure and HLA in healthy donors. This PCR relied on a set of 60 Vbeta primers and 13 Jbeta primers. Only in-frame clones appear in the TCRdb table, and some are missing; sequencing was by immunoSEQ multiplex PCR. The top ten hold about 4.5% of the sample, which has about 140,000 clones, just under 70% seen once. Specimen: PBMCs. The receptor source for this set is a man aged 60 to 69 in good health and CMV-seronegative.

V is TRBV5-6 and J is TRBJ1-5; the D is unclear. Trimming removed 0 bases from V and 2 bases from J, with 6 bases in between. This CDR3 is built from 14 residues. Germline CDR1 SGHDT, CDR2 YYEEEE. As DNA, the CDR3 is TGTGCCAGCAGCTTGGACGGGGGCAATCAGCCCCAGCATTTT. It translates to CASSLDGGNQPQHF.

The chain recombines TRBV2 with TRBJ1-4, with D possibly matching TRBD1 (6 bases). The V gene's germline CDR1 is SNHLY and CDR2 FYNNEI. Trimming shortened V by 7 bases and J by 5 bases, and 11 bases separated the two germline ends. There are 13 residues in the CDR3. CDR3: CASKDSRNEKLFF. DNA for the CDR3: TGTGCCAGCAAGGACAGCAGAAATGAAAAACTGTTTTTT. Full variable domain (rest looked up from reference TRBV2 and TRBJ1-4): EPEVTQTPSHQVTQMGQEVILRCVPISNHLYFYWYRQILGQKVEFLVSFYNNEISEKSEIFDDQFSVERPDGSNFTLKIRSTKLEDSAMYFCASKDSRNEKLFFGSGTQLSVL.

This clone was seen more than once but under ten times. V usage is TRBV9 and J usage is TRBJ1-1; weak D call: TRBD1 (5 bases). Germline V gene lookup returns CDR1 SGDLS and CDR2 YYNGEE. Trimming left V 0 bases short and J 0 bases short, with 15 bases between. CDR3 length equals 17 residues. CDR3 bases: TGTGCCAGCAGCGTAGCACCAGGTTGGGGGGTGAACACTGAAGCTTTCTTT. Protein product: CASSVAPGWGVNTEAFF.

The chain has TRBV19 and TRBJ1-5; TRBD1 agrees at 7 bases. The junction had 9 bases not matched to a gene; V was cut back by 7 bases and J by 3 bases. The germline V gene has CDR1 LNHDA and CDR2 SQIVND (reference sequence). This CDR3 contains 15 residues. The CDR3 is CASIPDRVDNQPQHF. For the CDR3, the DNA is TGTGCCAGTATCCCCGACAGGGTTGACAATCAGCCCCAGCATTTT.

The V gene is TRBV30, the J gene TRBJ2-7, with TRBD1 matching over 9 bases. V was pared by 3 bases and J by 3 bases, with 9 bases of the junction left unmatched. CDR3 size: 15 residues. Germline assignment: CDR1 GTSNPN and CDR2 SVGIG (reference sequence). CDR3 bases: TGTGCCTGGAGGCCTACGGACAGGGGCTTCTACGAGCAGTACTTC. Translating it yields CAWRPTDRGFYEQYF.

The CDR3 nucleotides are TGCAGCGTTAGAGACAGGGATGTCTCCGAGCAGTACTTC. Translating it yields CSVRDRDVSEQYF. V is TRBV29-1 and J is TRBJ2-7; 7 bases are a match to TRBD1. Germline V gives CDR1 SQVTM, CDR2 ANQGSEA. Germline trimming cut 5 bases from V and 6 bases from J; bases unmatched to any gene: 10. CDR3 length: 13 residues.

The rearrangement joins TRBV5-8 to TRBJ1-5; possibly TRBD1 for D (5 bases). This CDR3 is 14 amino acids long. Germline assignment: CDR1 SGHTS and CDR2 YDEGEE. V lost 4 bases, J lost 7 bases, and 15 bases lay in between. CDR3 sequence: CASSRGTAGQPQHF. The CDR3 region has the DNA TGTGCCAGCAGCCGCGGGACGGCTGGACAGCCCCAGCATTTT.

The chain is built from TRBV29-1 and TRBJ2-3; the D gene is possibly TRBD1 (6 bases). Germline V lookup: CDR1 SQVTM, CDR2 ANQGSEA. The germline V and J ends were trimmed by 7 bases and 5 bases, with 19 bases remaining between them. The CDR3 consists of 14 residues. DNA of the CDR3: TGCAGCGGACTGGGGGCCCACTTGGTAGATACGCAGTATTTT. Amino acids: CSGLGAHLVDTQYF.

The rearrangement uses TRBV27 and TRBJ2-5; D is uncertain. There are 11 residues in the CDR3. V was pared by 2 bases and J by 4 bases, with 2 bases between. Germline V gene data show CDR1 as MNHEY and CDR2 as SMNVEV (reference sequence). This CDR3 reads CASSLRETQYF. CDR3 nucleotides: TGTGCCAGCAGTTTACGAGAGACCCAGTACTTC.

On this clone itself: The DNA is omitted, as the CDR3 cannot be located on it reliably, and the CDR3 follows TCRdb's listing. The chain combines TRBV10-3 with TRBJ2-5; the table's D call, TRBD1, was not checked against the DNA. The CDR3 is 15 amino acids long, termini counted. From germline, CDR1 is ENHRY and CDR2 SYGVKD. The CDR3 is CAISRDRGFLETQYF.